This record looks at one T cell receptor (beta chain) sequence and its context. The data were obtained in a study of control samples from healthy donors and cancer patients. Profiling relied on immunoSEQ multiplex PCR, and the TCRdb table lists in-frame clones only, not all of them. In the table there are over 100,000 clones, about 91% of which are singletons. Germline CDR1 SGHVS, CDR2 FQNEAQ. The CDR3 extends over 16 amino acids. J gave up 4 bases and V 1 base, and 2 bases lay outside the gene matches. The gene calls are TRBV7-8 and TRBJ2-1; 12 bases line up with TRBD2. The sample consisted of blood. The TCR sequence derives from a man aged 35-49 years in good health. The CDR3 here is CASSLGTSGTYNEQFF. For the CDR3, the DNA is TGTGCCAGCAGCTTAGGGACTAGCGGGACTTACAATGAGCAGTTCTTC.